This T cell receptor beta chain was profiled in a study of blood T cell repertoires in COVID-19. Clones were read by immunoSEQ multiplex PCR, and TCRdb kept only the in-frame ones, dropping some. The table has some 250,000 clones, approximately 86% seen once. Trimming pared 5 bases from V and 4 bases from J, leaving 12 bases between. The CDR3 is 15 residues long. CDR1 and CDR2 from the germline V gene are SGHTA and FQGNSA. Input material: peripheral blood. This receptor was taken from a man under 40 with active or convalescent COVID-19. The genes are TRBV7-2 and TRBJ1-6, with unresolved D. The CDR3 nucleotides are TGTGCCAGCAGCCCTGGACGGGAATATAATTCACCCCTCCACTTT. The encoded protein is CASSPGREYNSPLHF.